A selection of T cell receptor beta chains follows, all from one sample in a study of blood T cell repertoires in COVID-19. TCRdb's table, derived via immunoSEQ multiplex PCR, lists solely in-frame clones and lacks some. The profile shows some 68,000 clones, 75% to 90% of them singletons. The specimen sequenced was peripheral blood. These receptors were collected from a man aged 50-60 years with active COVID-19. CDR3s include the opening cysteine and the closing phenylalanine or tryptophan. D genes are given only for firm matches. Clone size is stated in some rows and not others, as once, few, many or a class when expanded.

CDR3: CASSPKTGTATNEKLFF; DNA: TGTGCCAGCTCACCTAAGACAGGAACTGCAACTAATGAAAAACTGTTTTTT; V: TRBV18; size: .; length: 17; D: .; J: TRBJ1-4
CDR3: CASSKAWRLPGLSSSYEQYF; DNA: TGTGCCAGCAGCAAAGCCTGGAGATTACCGGGACTCTCGAGCTCCTACGAGCAGTACTTC; V: TRBV21-1; size: .; length: 20; D: .; J: TRBJ2-7
CDR3: CASSKAGSQPQHF; DNA: TGTGCCAGCAGCAAGGCGGGTTCCCAGCCCCAGCATTTT; V: TRBV3-1/TRBV3-2; size: .; length: 13; D: .; J: TRBJ1-5
CDR3: CASSDYRSSGANVLTF; DNA: TGTGCCAGCAGTGATTATCGGAGCTCTGGGGCCAACGTCCTGACTTTC; V: TRBV2; size: .; length: 16; D: .; J: TRBJ2-6
CDR3: CASSVALAGAGNEQFF; DNA: TGTGCCAGCAGTGTAGCCCTAGCGGGGGCTGGGAATGAGCAGTTCTTC; V: TRBV6-1; size: few; length: 16; D: TRBD2; J: TRBJ2-1
CDR3: CASTPPGSINEKLFF; DNA: TGTGCCAGCACCCCCCCCGGGAGTATTAATGAAAAACTGTTTTTT; V: TRBV6-4; size: .; length: 15; D: .; J: TRBJ1-4
CDR3: CASSLDGAGGADTEAFF; DNA: TGTGCCAGCAGCTTAGATGGCGCAGGGGGCGCGGACACTGAAGCTTTCTTT; V: TRBV11-2; size: once; length: 17; D: TRBD1; J: TRBJ1-1
CDR3: CARSLPLAGAGTDTQYF; DNA: TGTGCCAGAAGCTTGCCTCTAGCGGGTGCGGGCACAGATACGCAGTATTTT; V: TRBV5-3; size: .; length: 17; D: TRBD2; J: TRBJ2-3
CDR3: CASSFGRGLHEQYF; DNA: TGTGCCAGTAGTTTTGGGAGGGGTCTCCACGAGCAGTACTTC; V: TRBV19; size: .; length: 14; D: TRBD2; J: TRBJ2-7
CDR3: CASSPGQGQFF; DNA: TGTGCCAGCAGTCCCGGACAAGGGCAGTTCTTC; V: TRBV6-5; size: .; length: 11; D: .; J: TRBJ2-1
CDR3: CASSQDPGQARTYTF; DNA: TGCGCCAGCAGCCAAGATCCGGGACAGGCACGGACCTACACCTTC; V: TRBV4-1; size: few; length: 15; D: TRBD1; J: TRBJ1-2
CDR3: CASSFWGQTNTEAFF; DNA: TGTGCCAGCAGTTTCTGGGGGCAGACGAACACTGAAGCTTTCTTT; V: TRBV27; size: .; length: 15; D: .; J: TRBJ1-1